Sequencing of this TCR beta chain was carried out in a study of early T cells in non-severe SARS-CoV-2 infection. Study details: Chains were not paired, and sequencing was done on bulk RNA from unsorted whole blood.

Note on this clonotype: Its antigen is currently unknown.

Regarding the study as a whole: A preference for anti-spike CD8 responses marked VDJdb matching, which missed private and CD4 specificities.

In germline, CDR1 is KGHSH, CDR2 LQKENI. The CDR3 loop spans 13 amino acids. V lost 3 bases and J lost 9, with 12 bases in between. Researchers tagged individual cDNA molecules with unique molecular identifiers. One entry per CDR3 protein results from TCRdb running MiXCR on the 5' RACE reads. Of roughly 20,000 distinct CDR3 sequences in the sample, more than 4% were seen once. Sequenced input: whole blood. This sequence was found in an adult who was a healthcare worker with PCR-confirmed SARS-CoV-2 infection or an uninfected control (not recorded which). The chain recombines TRBV18 with TRBJ1-5, with TRBD1 as a possible D gene (6 bases). CDR3 DNA: TGTGCCAGCTCACCGGAACAGGGAGGGCCCCAGCATTTT. Translating it yields CASSPEQGGPQHF.